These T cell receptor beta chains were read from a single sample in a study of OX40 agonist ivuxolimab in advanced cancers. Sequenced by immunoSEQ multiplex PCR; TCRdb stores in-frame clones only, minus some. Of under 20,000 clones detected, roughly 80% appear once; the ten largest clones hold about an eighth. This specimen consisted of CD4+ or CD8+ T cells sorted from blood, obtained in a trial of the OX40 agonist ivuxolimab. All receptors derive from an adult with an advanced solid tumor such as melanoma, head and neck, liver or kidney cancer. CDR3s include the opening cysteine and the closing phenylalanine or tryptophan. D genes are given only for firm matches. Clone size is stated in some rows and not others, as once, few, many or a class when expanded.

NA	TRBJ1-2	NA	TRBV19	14	CASSMVETAYGYTF	TGTGCCAGTAGTATGGTCGAGACAGCCTATGGCTACACCTTC
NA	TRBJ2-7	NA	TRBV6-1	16	CAISENQIGVGYEQYF	TGTGCCATCAGTGAGAATCAGATAGGGGTTGGGTACGAGCAGTACTTC
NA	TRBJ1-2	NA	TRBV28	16	CASSLRGRVFVYGYTF	TGTGCCAGCAGTTTACGAGGGAGGGTGTTTGTCTATGGCTACACCTTC
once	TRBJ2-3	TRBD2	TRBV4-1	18	CASSQERLAGGGTDTQYF	TGCGCCAGCAGCCAAGAAAGGCTAGCGGGAGGAGGGACAGATACGCAGTATTTT
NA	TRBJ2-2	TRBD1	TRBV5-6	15	CASSHRGQGSGELFF	TGTGCCAGCAGCCACCGGGGACAGGGGTCCGGGGAGCTGTTTTTT
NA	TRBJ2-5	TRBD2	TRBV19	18	CASSIDLGERGTPKTQYF	TGTGCCAGTAGTATAGATCTTGGGGAGCGGGGGACCCCAAAGACCCAGTACTTC
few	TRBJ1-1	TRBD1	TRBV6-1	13	CASILTGGGEAFF	TGTGCCAGCATCCTAACAGGGGGCGGTGAAGCTTTCTTT
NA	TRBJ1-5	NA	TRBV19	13	CASSAPGDQPQHF	TGTGCCAGTAGTGCCCCAGGGGACCAGCCCCAGCATTTT
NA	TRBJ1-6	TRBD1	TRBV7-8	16	CASEEHLQGANSPLHF	TGTGCCAGCGAGGAACACTTACAGGGGGCGAATTCACCCCTCCACTTT
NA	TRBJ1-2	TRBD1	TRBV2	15	CASARDRDLNYGYTF	TGTGCCAGCGCCCGGGACAGAGACCTTAACTATGGCTACACCTTC
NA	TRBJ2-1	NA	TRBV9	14	CASSVDQAYNEQFF	TGTGCCAGCAGCGTAGACCAGGCCTACAATGAGCAGTTCTTC
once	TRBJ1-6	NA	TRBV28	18	CASSPSTGLGSYNSPLHF	TGTGCCAGCAGCCCCTCCACAGGGCTGGGCTCCTATAATTCACCCCTCCACTTT
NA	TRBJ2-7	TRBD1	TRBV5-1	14	CASRLGTDSREQYF	TGCGCCAGCAGACTTGGGACAGATAGTCGGGAGCAGTACTTC
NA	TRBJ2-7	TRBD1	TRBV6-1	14	CASSAGTGKHEQYF	TGTGCCAGCAGCGCCGGGACAGGGAAGCACGAGCAGTACTTC
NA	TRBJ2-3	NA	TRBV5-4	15	CASSPMAGSTDTQYF	TGTGCCAGCAGCCCCATGGCGGGGAGCACAGATACGCAGTATTTT